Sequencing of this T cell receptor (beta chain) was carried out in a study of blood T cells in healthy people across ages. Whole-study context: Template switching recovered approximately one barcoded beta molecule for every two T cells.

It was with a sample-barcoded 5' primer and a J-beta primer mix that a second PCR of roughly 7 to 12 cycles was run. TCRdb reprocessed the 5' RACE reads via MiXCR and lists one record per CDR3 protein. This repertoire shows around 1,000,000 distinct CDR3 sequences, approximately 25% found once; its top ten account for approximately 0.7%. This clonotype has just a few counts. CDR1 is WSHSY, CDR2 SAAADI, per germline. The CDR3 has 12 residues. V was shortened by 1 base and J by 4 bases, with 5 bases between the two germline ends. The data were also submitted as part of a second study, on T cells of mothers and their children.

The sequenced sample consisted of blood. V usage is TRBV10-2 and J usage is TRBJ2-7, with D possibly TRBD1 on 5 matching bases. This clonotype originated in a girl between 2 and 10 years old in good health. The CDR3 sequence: CASSEYRYEQYF. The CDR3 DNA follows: TGCGCCAGCAGTGAGTACAGGTACGAGCAGTACTTC.